This entry concerns a single T cell receptor beta chain. What it binds is unknown. The sample is drawn from a study of T cells after yellow fever vaccination. Study observations and caveats: Post-booster repertoires contained most primary-vaccination clones again (96% CD4, around 89% CD8).

CDR1 is GTSNPN and CDR2 is SVGIG in the germline V gene (reference sequence). Trimming stripped 4 bases from V and 9 bases from J, with 22 bases between. This CDR3 is 15 amino acids long. Template switching by 5'RACE produced TCR cDNA, adding a universal primer site and UMIs. Using its own MiXCR run on the 5' RACE reads, TCRdb lists one record per CDR3 protein. The data contain some 500,000 distinct CDR3 sequences, roughly 13% of them singletons. The origin of this receptor is a man under 40 who received the YFV17D yellow fever vaccine. The sequences come from PBMCs, collected on the day of the yellow fever booster vaccination. The genes are TRBV30 and TRBJ2-1, with a tentative D call TRBD2 (5 bases). CDR3 in amino acids: CAWTAGVGVRREQFF. CDR3 DNA: TGTGCCTGGACCGCCGGGGTGGGAGTTCGGCGTGAGCAGTTCTTC.